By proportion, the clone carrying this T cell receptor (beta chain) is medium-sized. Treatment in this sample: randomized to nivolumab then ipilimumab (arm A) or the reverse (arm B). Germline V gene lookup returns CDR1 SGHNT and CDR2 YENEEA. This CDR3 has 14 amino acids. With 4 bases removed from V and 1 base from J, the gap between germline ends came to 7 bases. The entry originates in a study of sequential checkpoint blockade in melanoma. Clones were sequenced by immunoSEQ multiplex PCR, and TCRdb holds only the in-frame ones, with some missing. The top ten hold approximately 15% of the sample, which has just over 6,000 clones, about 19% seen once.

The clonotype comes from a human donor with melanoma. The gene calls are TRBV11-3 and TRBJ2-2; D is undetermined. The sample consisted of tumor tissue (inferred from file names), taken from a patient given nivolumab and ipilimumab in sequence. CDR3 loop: CASSSPGNTGELFF. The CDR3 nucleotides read TGTGCCAGCAGCTCCCCCGGGAACACCGGGGAGCTGTTTTTT.